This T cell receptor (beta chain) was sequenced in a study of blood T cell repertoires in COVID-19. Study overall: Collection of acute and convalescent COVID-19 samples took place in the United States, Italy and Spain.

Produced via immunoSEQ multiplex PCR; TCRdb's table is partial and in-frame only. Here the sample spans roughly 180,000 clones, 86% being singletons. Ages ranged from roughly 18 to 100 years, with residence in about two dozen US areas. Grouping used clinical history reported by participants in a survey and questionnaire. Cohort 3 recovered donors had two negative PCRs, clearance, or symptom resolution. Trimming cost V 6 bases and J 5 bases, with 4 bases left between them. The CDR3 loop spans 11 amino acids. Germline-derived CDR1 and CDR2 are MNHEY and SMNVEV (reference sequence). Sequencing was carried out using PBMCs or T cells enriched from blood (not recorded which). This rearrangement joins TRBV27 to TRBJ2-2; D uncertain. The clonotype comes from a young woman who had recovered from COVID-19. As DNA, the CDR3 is TGTGCCAGCAGGTCGACCGGGGAGCTGTTTTTT. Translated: CASRSTGELFF.